The 30 T cell receptor beta chains listed next were all sequenced from one sample in a study of shared clonotypes between healthy human individuals. Data came from immunoSEQ multiplex PCR; TCRdb stores just in-frame clones and leaves some out. Of 850,000 to 1,200,000 clones listed, 70% to 80% were seen once; the top ten hold about 1.5%. The specimen was memory CD4+ T cells sorted from blood. Sample subset: CD45RA-negative fraction. These receptor sequences come from a man younger than 35 in good health.

V usage is TRBV7-8 and J usage is TRBJ2-3; D is uncertain. The germline V gene encodes CDR1 SGHVS and CDR2 FQNEAQ. This CDR3 contains 14 residues. V gave up 1 base and J gave up 0 bases, with 5 bases separating them. The CDR3 DNA follows: TGTGCCAGCAGCTTAGTCTTCAGCACAGATACGCAGTATTTT. Its translation: CASSLVFSTDTQYF.

This clone has a handful of counts. V and J are TRBV19 and TRBJ1-6; D ambiguous. Trimming pared 5 bases from V and 3 bases from J, leaving 11 bases between. CDR1 is LNHDA, CDR2 SQIVND, per germline (reference sequence). The CDR3 is made up of 15 amino acids. The CDR3 loop is CASSVGGRYNSPLHF. In nucleotides, the CDR3 is TGTGCCAGTAGTGTTGGAGGTCGCTATAATTCACCCCTCCACTTT.

About this clone: This CDR3 is also generated by other DNA sequences in the sample. V gene TRBV18 combines with J gene TRBJ2-2; no definite D call. V lost 3 bases and J 5 bases, leaving 4 bases between the germline ends. The V gene's germline CDR1 is KGHSH and CDR2 LQKENI. The CDR3 totals 12 residues. The CDR3 DNA sequence: TGTGCCAGCTCACCTTCTACCGGGGAGCTGTTTTTT. Translated: CASSPSTGELFF.

V gene TRBV28 combines with J gene TRBJ1-5, with D perhaps matching TRBD1 (5 bases). V gave up 5 bases and J gave up 0 bases, with 14 bases separating them. The length of the CDR3 is 16 residues. In germline, CDR1 is MDHEN, CDR2 SYDVKM. As DNA, the CDR3 is TGTGCCAGCAGTAGCAGGGACGGATATAGCAATCAGCCCCAGCATTTT. The encoded protein is CASSSRDGYSNQPQHF.

J is TRBJ1-1 and V is TRBV5-1, with D tentatively TRBD1 (6 bases). Looked up from germline, CDR1 is SGHRS and CDR2 is YFSETQ. V was trimmed by 4 bases and J by 4 bases, leaving 14 bases between them. The CDR3 covers 14 residues. The CDR3 loop is CASSPDGGGTEAFF. The CDR3 DNA reads as TGCGCCAGCAGCCCGGATGGAGGGGGCACTGAAGCTTTCTTT.

V gene TRBV11-2 combines with J gene TRBJ1-4, with D unclear. This CDR3 has 13 amino acids. V lost 3 bases and J 5 bases, leaving 7 bases between the germline ends. From germline, CDR1 is SGHAT and CDR2 FQNNGV. The chain's CDR3 is CASSFSRNEKLFF. The CDR3 nucleotides read TGTGCCAGCAGCTTCTCAAGAAATGAAAAACTGTTTTTT.

This clone was detected a few times. Other DNA sequences of this sample code for an identical CDR3. This sequence joins TRBV2 and TRBJ1-2; 10 nucleotides agree with TRBD1. The trim removed 5 bases at V and 8 bases at J, leaving 5 bases unmatched. The CDR3 spans 13 residues. Germline loops: CDR1 SNHLY, CDR2 FYNNEI. CDR3 protein: CASSPGQGNGYTF. CDR3 nucleotides: TGTGCCAGCAGTCCGGGACAGGGGAACGGCTACACCTTC.

This clone was found once. The rearrangement joins TRBV6-6 to TRBJ2-1, with 8 bases matching TRBD2. J lost 5 bases, V lost 6 bases, and 12 bases had no gene match. The germline gives CDR1 MNHNY, CDR2 SVGAGI (reference sequence). The CDR3 contains 16 residues. CDR3 DNA: TGTGCCAGCAGCCCCTCCGGGACTAGGTCCCACAATGAGCAGTTCTTC. It codes for CASSPSGTRSHNEQFF.

The chain carries TRBV7-2 and TRBJ2-1; 7 nucleotides match TRBD2. The J segment lost 2 bases and the V segment lost 1 base, leaving 2 bases of the junction unmatched. Germline loops: CDR1 SGHTA, CDR2 FQGNSA. CDR3 length: 15 residues. The CDR3 loop is CASSLDAGAYNEQFF. The CDR3, as DNA: TGTGCCAGCAGCTTAGATGCGGGAGCCTACAATGAGCAGTTCTTC.

The chain uses TRBV11-1 and TRBJ2-3; D gene ambiguous. The CDR3 has 15 amino acids. Germline CDR1 and CDR2: SGHAT and FQDESV (reference sequence). Trimming removed 3 bases at V and 0 bases at J, with 10 bases between. Here the CDR3 DNA reads TGTGCCAGCAGCTTGGCAGGTGGGAGCACAGATACGCAGTATTTT. Amino acids: CASSLAGGSTDTQYF.

The chain combines TRBV7-9 with TRBJ2-1; D not certain. The CDR3 consists of 15 residues. Germline CDR1 and CDR2: SEHNR and FQNEAQ (reference sequence). Trimming pared 0 bases from V and 12 bases from J, leaving 18 bases between. Here the CDR3 reads CASSLATNTPHGQFF. DNA of the CDR3: TGTGCCAGCAGCTTAGCAACGAACACCCCCCATGGGCAGTTCTTC.

CDR3 in DNA: TGTGCCAGCAGTGAAGTTGCAGTTAACTATGGCTACACCTTC. Protein sequence: CASSEVAVNYGYTF. J is TRBJ1-2 and V is TRBV2, with no clear D. The germline V gene has CDR1 SNHLY and CDR2 FYNNEI. With 1 base removed from V and 1 base from J, the gap between germline ends came to 7 bases. The CDR3 consists of 14 residues.

The V and J genes are TRBV7-9 and TRBJ2-7; TRBD1 aligns across 9 bases. V gave up 5 bases and J gave up 1 base; unmatched junction bases: 3. CDR1 SEHNR and CDR2 FQNEAQ come from the germline V gene (reference sequence). This CDR3 has 14 residues. In nucleotides, the CDR3 is TGTGCCAGCAGCCCCGGGACAGGGTCCTACGAGCAGTACTTC. Translated: CASSPGTGSYEQYF.

In this sample, this clone turned up a few times. This chain connects TRBV5-1 to TRBJ2-5; 8 bases map to TRBD2. Germline CDR1 SGHRS, CDR2 YFSETQ. J gave up 10 bases and V 0 bases, and 8 bases lay outside the gene matches. The CDR3 consists of 14 residues. CDR3 in DNA: TGCGCCAGCAGCTTGGATCCTAGCGGGTGGGGCCAGTACTTC. This translates into CASSLDPSGWGQYF.

The chain combines TRBV19 with TRBJ2-7; a weak D match, TRBD2 (5 bases). The length of the CDR3 is 13 residues. The V end was cut by 5 bases, the J end by 2 bases, with 10 bases between. The germline CDR1 and CDR2 sequences are LNHDA and SQIVND (reference sequence). CDR3: CASSVDYTYEQYF. DNA of the CDR3: TGTGCCAGTAGTGTCGACTACACCTACGAGCAGTACTTC.

This clone has ten or more counts. The chain employs TRBV6-1 and TRBJ2-3; TRBD1 is a possible D gene (5 bases). V was cut by 6 bases and J by 2 bases, with 15 bases left in between. Germline CDR1 and CDR2: MNHNS and SASEGT. The CDR3 totals 15 residues. The DNA of the CDR3 is TGTGCCAGCAGCAAGGACATTACATCCACAGATACGCAGTATTTT. Translating gives CASSKDITSTDTQYF.

The chain joins TRBV11-2 to TRBJ2-7; 9 bases line up with TRBD1. Germline loops: CDR1 SGHAT, CDR2 FQNNGV. The trim removed 4 bases at V and 4 bases at J, leaving 11 bases unmatched. This CDR3 region has 16 residues. CDR3 nucleotide sequence: TGTGCCAGCAGCTCCGGACAGGGGCGTACCGGGTACGAGCAGTACTTC. Protein: CASSSGQGRTGYEQYF.

This chain uses TRBV7-9 with TRBJ1-4, with D perhaps matching TRBD1 (5 bases). The CDR3 is made up of 16 amino acids. Trimming removed 5 bases at V and 0 bases at J, with 13 bases between. The germline V gene encodes CDR1 SEHNR and CDR2 FQNEAQ (reference sequence). The CDR3 nucleotides read TGTGCCAGCAGCCCTGGGGGACCTGCAACTAATGAAAAACTGTTTTTT. It codes for CASSPGGPATNEKLFF. Complete variable domain (other parts from reference TRBV7-9 and TRBJ1-4): DTGVSQNPRHKITKRGQNVTFRCDPISEHNRLYWYRQTLGQGPEFLTYFQNEAQLEKSRLLSDRFSAERPKGSFSTLEIQRTEQGDSAMYLCASSPGGPATNEKLFFGSGTQLSVL.

This rearrangement joins TRBV6-6 to TRBJ2-6; D gene uncertain. Trimming removed 6 bases at V and 3 bases at J, with 12 bases between. The CDR3 has 15 residues. CDR1 and CDR2 from the germline V gene are MNHNY and SVGAGI (reference sequence). The CDR3 bases are TGTGCCAGCAGCCCCGGGCGCGATGGGGCCAACGTCCTGACTTTC. Its translation is CASSPGRDGANVLTF.

The chain employs TRBV5-1 and TRBJ2-2; 8 bases line up with TRBD2. CDR1 is SGHRS and CDR2 is YFSETQ in the germline V gene. V shed 5 bases, J shed 3 bases, and the junction held 9 bases outside the gene matches. This CDR3 has 16 amino acids. CDR3 sequence reads: CASREILAGHTGELFF. DNA of the CDR3: TGCGCCAGCAGGGAAATCTTAGCGGGACACACCGGGGAGCTGTTTTTT.

Note on this clone: The sample contains more than one DNA sequence encoding this CDR3. V gene TRBV20-1 combines with J gene TRBJ2-7, with 7 bases matching TRBD2. The V and J ends lost 6 bases and 2 bases, in that order; junction bases with no gene match: 1. CDR3 size: 11 residues. Per germline, CDR1 DFQATT and CDR2 SNEGSKA (reference sequence). The CDR3 nucleotides are TGCAGTGCGGCGGGGGCCTACGAGCAGTACTTC. This sequence encodes CSAAGAYEQYF.

V usage is TRBV7-2 and J usage is TRBJ1-2; TRBD1 is a possible D gene (6 bases). V lost 5 bases and J 0 bases, leaving 10 bases between the germline ends. Germline-derived CDR1 and CDR2 are SGHTA and FQGNSA. This CDR3 region has 14 residues. CDR3 DNA: TGTGCCAGCAGCCAATACAGGGCTAACTATGGCTACACCTTC. Protein sequence: CASSQYRANYGYTF.

The chain joins TRBV18 to TRBJ1-1; TRBD1 matches at 7 bases. Germline V gives CDR1 KGHSH, CDR2 LQKENI. Trimming at V came to 5 bases and at J to 1 base, leaving 7 bases not matched to a gene. This CDR3 has 15 amino acids. The CDR3 DNA reads as TGTGCCAGCTCATCGCGACAGGGCCAGAACACTGAAGCTTTCTTT. This encodes CASSSRQGQNTEAFF.

This clone was found once. The DNA of the CDR3 is TGTGCCAGCAGCTTGGCTAGCGGGGGGGCAGGGGATACGCAGTATTTT. Translation gives CASSLASGGAGDTQYF. This chain joins TRBV5-4 and TRBJ2-3; the match to TRBD2 covers 12 bases. Unmatched junction bases numbered 5, after V lost 0 bases and J lost 6 bases. CDR1 and CDR2 from the germline V gene are SGHNT and YYREEE (reference sequence). The CDR3 totals 16 residues. Together with reference TRBV5-4 and TRBJ2-3, the CDR3 gives the full variable domain: ETGVTQSPTHLIKTRGQQVTLRCSSQSGHNTVSWYQQALGQGPQFIFQYYREEENGRGNFPPRFSGLQFPNYSSELNVNALELDDSALYLCASSLASGGAGDTQYFGPGTRLTVL.

The V and J genes are TRBV11-2 and TRBJ1-1; a weak D match, TRBD1 (5 bases). Germline V CDR1 and CDR2: SGHAT, FQNNGV. This CDR3 has 16 residues. The V gene lost 5 bases and the J gene lost 0 bases, with 16 bases spanning the gap. CDR3 in amino acids: CASSPLTGTLNTEAFF. CDR3 bases: TGTGCCAGCAGCCCCCTGACCGGGACTCTGAACACTGAAGCTTTCTTT.

This clone has only a few counts. This rearrangement joins TRBV4-1 to TRBJ1-4, with D possibly TRBD1 on 6 matching bases. CDR1 is MGHRA, CDR2 YSYEKL, per germline. The V and J ends lost 0 bases and 4 bases respectively, with 12 bases between them. This CDR3 comprises 16 residues. CDR3 region: CASSQDGGRNNEKLFF. CDR3 nucleotides: TGCGCCAGCAGCCAAGATGGGGGCAGGAATAATGAAAAACTGTTTTTT.

The chain combines TRBV6-5 with TRBJ1-2, with TRBD1 identical over 8 bases. The CDR3 covers 15 residues. CDR1 MNHEY and CDR2 SVGAGI come from the germline V gene. After removal of 6 bases from V and 7 bases from J, the junction contained 13 bases not matched to a gene. The CDR3 is CASRTPTGVVGGYTF. For the CDR3, the DNA is TGTGCCAGCAGGACTCCGACAGGGGTGGTTGGTGGCTACACCTTC.

This clone was detected ten times or more. This rearrangement joins TRBV4-1 to TRBJ1-2, with 8 positions matching TRBD1. The CDR3 contains 14 residues. V trimming: 1 base; J trimming: 4 bases; junction bases outside the gene matches: 2. Looked up from germline, CDR1 is MGHRA and CDR2 is YSYEKL. The CDR3 sequence: CASSQAGGGYGYTF. CDR3 in DNA: TGCGCCAGCAGCCAAGCAGGGGGCGGCTATGGCTACACCTTC.

In this sample, this clone turned up a few times. The chain has TRBV7-9 and TRBJ2-2; TRBD1 matches at 9 bases. V shed 5 bases and J 0 bases; nucleotides not matched to a gene: 1. CDR1 and CDR2 from the germline V gene are SEHNR and FQNEAQ (reference sequence). This CDR3 spans 15 amino acids. Written as DNA, the CDR3 is TGTGCCAGCAGCACAGGGGGCGCGAACACCGGGGAGCTGTTTTTT. This gives the protein CASSTGGANTGELFF.

The J gene is TRBJ2-1, the V gene TRBV2; perhaps TRBD2 as D (5 bases). Trimming left V 6 bases short and J 2 bases short, with 14 bases between. The germline gives CDR1 SNHLY, CDR2 FYNNEI. This CDR3 region has 15 residues. The chain's CDR3 is CASSPDGVTYNEQFF. CDR3 nucleotides: TGTGCCAGCAGCCCCGACGGGGTAACCTACAATGAGCAGTTCTTC.